This T cell receptor (beta chain) came from a study of early T cells in non-severe SARS-CoV-2 infection. Study overall: The authors sequenced bulk RNA from unsorted whole blood, leaving chains unpaired.

TCRdb independently ran MiXCR on the 5' RACE reads; one entry per CDR3 protein. The top ten hold about 6% of the sample, which has about 97,000 distinct CDR3 sequences, roughly 14% seen once. CDR1 DFQATT and CDR2 SNEGSKA come from the germline V gene (reference sequence). CDR3 length: 12 residues. V shed 4 bases and J shed 4 bases, with 10 bases lying between them. The clonotype comes from an adult who was a healthcare worker with PCR-confirmed SARS-CoV-2 infection or an uninfected control (not recorded which). What was sequenced was whole blood. The chain joins TRBV20-1 to TRBJ2-5; TRBD1 or TRBD2 may be the D gene (6 bases each). CDR3: CSAKGGGETQYF. The CDR3 nucleotides read TGCAGTGCTAAAGGAGGGGGAGAGACCCAGTACTTC.